These 30 T cell receptor beta chains originate from one sample sequenced in a study of identical twins. TCRdb analysed the 5' RACE reads with MiXCR anew, one entry per CDR3 protein. The sample lists about 900,000 distinct CDR3 sequences; roughly an eighth were seen once. The data also belong to a second study, concerning yellow fever vaccine responses in identical twins.

The specimen was PBMCs. These receptors were taken from a woman younger than 35 in good health.

This clonotype was picked up a small number of times. The CDR3 does not end in the conserved phenylalanine or tryptophan, so this is likely a read error. The J gene is TRBJ1-1, the V gene TRBV19; D not certain. The V and J ends lost 4 bases and 0 bases respectively, with 15 bases between them. CDR3 length: 16 amino acids. The germline CDR1 and CDR2 sequences are LNHDA and SQIVND (reference sequence). CDR3 bases: TGTGCCAGTAGTACAGACTCTCAATTCATGAACACTGAAGCTTTCTCT. Translation gives CASSTDSQFMNTEAFS.

The V and J genes are TRBV15 and TRBJ2-5, with D unclear. Trimming cost V 0 bases and J 4 bases, with 9 bases left between them. Germline CDR1 and CDR2: LNHNV and YYDKDF (reference sequence). The CDR3 covers 14 residues. The CDR3 nucleotides are TGTGCCACCAGCAGAGATTTCGGTGCAGAGACCCAGTACTTC. Its protein is CATSRDFGAETQYF.

In its sample, this clonotype was seen many times. J is TRBJ2-3 and V is TRBV28; 8 bases fit TRBD2. CDR3 length: 14 residues. The ends lost 3 bases at V and 5 bases at J; junction bases unmatched: 4. The germline gives CDR1 MDHEN, CDR2 SYDVKM. In DNA form, the CDR3 reads TGTGCCAGCAGTTTTAGGCTAGCGGGAGATACGCAGTATTTT. Residues: CASSFRLAGDTQYF.

This rearrangement joins TRBV7-9 to TRBJ1-4; D uncertain. The length of the CDR3 is 15 residues. Trimming removed 5 bases at V and 0 bases at J, with 10 bases between. Per germline, CDR1 SEHNR and CDR2 FQNEAQ (reference sequence). This CDR3 is CASSPPVPTNEKLFF. The CDR3 nucleotides read TGTGCCAGCAGCCCCCCCGTGCCAACTAATGAAAAACTGTTTTTT.

This clonotype was recorded many times. This chain connects TRBV7-9 to TRBJ1-1; D remains unclear. The germline V and J ends were trimmed by 2 bases and 6 bases, with 7 bases remaining between them. CDR3 size: 12 residues. CDR1 is SEHNR, CDR2 FQNEAQ, per germline (reference sequence). DNA of the CDR3: TGTGCCAGCAGCTTATCAAGGGCTGAAGCTTTCTTT. It translates to CASSLSRAEAFF. Full variable domain (outside the CDR3, taken from reference TRBV7-9 and TRBJ1-1): DTGVSQNPRHKITKRGQNVTFRCDPISEHNRLYWYRQTLGQGPEFLTYFQNEAQLEKSRLLSDRFSAERPKGSFSTLEIQRTEQGDSAMYLCASSLSRAEAFFGQGTRLTVV.

The chain employs TRBV20-1 and TRBJ1-6; D is possibly TRBD1 (5 bases). CDR1 is DFQATT, CDR2 SNEGSKA, per germline (reference sequence). The CDR3 loop spans 15 amino acids. The V gene lost 0 bases and the J gene lost 9 bases, with 15 bases spanning the gap. CDR3 residues: CSARDRQSEISPLHF. The DNA for the CDR3 is TGCAGTGCTAGAGATCGACAGTCGGAAATTTCACCCCTCCACTTT.

This clonotype was detected ten times or more. The rearrangement uses TRBV12-3 or TRBV12-4 and TRBJ2-6; no firm D call. CDR3 length: 15 residues. Trimming took 3 bases from V and 1 from J, leaving 7 bases between them. CDR3 DNA: TGTGCCAGCAGTTTGGTGGCATCTGGGGCCAACGTCCTGACTTTC. It specifies CASSLVASGANVLTF.

The V gene is TRBV15, the J gene TRBJ2-7; D call uncertain. Germline-derived CDR1 and CDR2 are LNHNV and YYDKDF (reference sequence). Trimming pared 0 bases from V and 2 bases from J, leaving 5 bases between. This CDR3 has 13 amino acids. The DNA for the CDR3 is TGTGCCACCAGCAGAGAACCGGCCTACGAGCAGTACGTC. Translated: CATSREPAYEQYV.

This clonotype was seen only a few times. V gene TRBV20-1 combines with J gene TRBJ2-1, with D unresolved. Trimming cost V 5 bases and J 6 bases, with 8 bases left between them. The CDR3 extends over 11 amino acids. From germline, CDR1 is DFQATT and CDR2 SNEGSKA (reference sequence). The CDR3 region has the DNA TGCAGTGCTGTCAAACCCAATGAGCAGTTCTTC. Its translation: CSAVKPNEQFF.

This rearrangement joins TRBV6-1 to TRBJ2-3; the D gene is possibly TRBD1 (6 bases). With 0 bases removed from V and 10 bases from J, the gap between germline ends came to 17 bases. The germline V gene encodes CDR1 MNHNS and CDR2 SASEGT. The CDR3 extends over 15 amino acids. The CDR3 sequence is CASSEALGQGRAQYF. CDR3 DNA sequence: TGTGCCAGCAGTGAAGCGCTGGGGCAGGGGCGGGCGCAGTATTTT.

V usage is TRBV29-1 and J usage is TRBJ2-3; D not resolved. Germline V gene data show CDR1 as SQVTM and CDR2 as ANQGSEA. The CDR3 length is 12 residues. Trimming removed 2 bases at V and 7 bases at J, with 10 bases between. Here the CDR3 DNA reads TGCAGCGTTGAAACACAGCAACATACGCAGTATTTT. It translates to CSVETQQHTQYF.

This clonotype showed up just a few times. The V and J genes are TRBV10-3 and TRBJ1-5, with a weak D call TRBD1 (6 bases). Trimming cost V 6 bases and J 1 base, with 10 bases left between them. Germline CDR1 and CDR2: ENHRY and SYGVKD. The CDR3 sequence is 14 residues long. The DNA for the CDR3 is TGTGCCATCAGCAGGGGAGAAAGCAATCAGCCCCAGCATTTT. Translated: CAISRGESNQPQHF.

This clonotype was picked up a small number of times. The rearrangement links TRBV20-1 to TRBJ2-1, with 13 bases fitting TRBD2. V lost 8 bases to trimming and J lost 4 bases; unmatched junction nucleotides: 11. The CDR3 is made up of 16 amino acids. Per germline, CDR1 DFQATT and CDR2 SNEGSKA (reference sequence). The CDR3 bases are TGCAGTTATGATTCCGGGACTAGCGGGGAGTACAATGAGCAGTTCTTC. Its translation is CSYDSGTSGEYNEQFF.

The chain recombines TRBV2 with TRBJ2-7; D might be TRBD1 (5 bases). CDR1 and CDR2 from the germline V gene are SNHLY and FYNNEI. The CDR3 totals 13 residues. V was cut by 1 base and J by 5 bases, with 9 bases left in between. The CDR3 spells CASSEEGPHEQYF. The CDR3 bases are TGTGCCAGCAGTGAAGAGGGGCCTCACGAGCAGTACTTC.

A few counts support this clonotype. The gene calls are TRBV6-5 and TRBJ1-1; 7 bases map to TRBD1. This CDR3 is 17 amino acids long. With 2 bases clipped from V and 7 bases from J, the junction kept 16 bases outside the gene matches. Germline V gives CDR1 MNHEY, CDR2 SVGAGI. CDR3 sequence (DNA): TGTGCCAGCAGTTACCAGGGACAGCCTTCTTGGTCCGGTGAAGCTTTCTTT. Its protein is CASSYQGQPSWSGEAFF.

The rearrangement uses TRBV12-3 or TRBV12-4 and TRBJ1-5; 9 nucleotides match TRBD1. The CDR3 is 16 amino acids. With V trimmed by 5 bases and J by 3 bases, 8 bases remained unmatched. CDR3 region: CASSPQGANFNQPQHF. As DNA, the CDR3 is TGTGCCAGCAGTCCACAGGGGGCCAACTTCAATCAGCCCCAGCATTTT.

There are many counts of this clonotype. V usage is TRBV29-1 and J usage is TRBJ2-1; tentatively, D is TRBD2 (7 bases). The CDR3 has 14 amino acids. Germline assignment: CDR1 SQVTM and CDR2 ANQGSEA. Trimming removed 7 bases from V and 6 bases from J, with 19 bases in between. This CDR3 reads CSANSGGWFNEQFF. DNA for the CDR3: TGCAGCGCTAACTCGGGGGGCTGGTTCAATGAGCAGTTCTTC.

The J gene is TRBJ2-1, the V gene TRBV7-2, with 12 bases fitting TRBD2. V lost 1 base, J lost 10 bases, and 5 bases stayed unmatched. Germline V CDR1 and CDR2: SGHTA, FQGNSA. The CDR3 consists of 15 residues. The CDR3 loop reads CASSLVLAGGWEQFF. The CDR3 DNA is TGTGCCAGCAGCTTAGTACTAGCGGGAGGTTGGGAGCAGTTCTTC.

This clonotype was found a few times. V gene TRBV6-1 combines with J gene TRBJ2-7; D is unclear. This CDR3 contains 15 residues. With 5 bases removed from V and 1 base from J, the gap between germline ends came to 15 bases. In germline, CDR1 is MNHNS, CDR2 SASEGT. CDR3 region: CASSKEGLFSYEQYV. CDR3 bases: TGTGCCAGCAGTAAGGAAGGTTTGTTTTCCTACGAGCAGTACGTC.

The genes are TRBV29-1 and TRBJ2-1; 7 bases map to TRBD1. The CDR3 runs 14 residues. Germline lookup yields CDR1 SQVTM and CDR2 ANQGSEA. With V trimmed by 5 bases and J by 1 base, 5 bases remained unmatched. CDR3 nucleotides: TGCAGCGTTATCGACAGGGAATCCTACAATGAGCAGTTCTTC. Encoded protein: CSVIDRESYNEQFF.

This clonotype occurred a few times. The rearrangement joins TRBV5-6 to TRBJ2-1, with no clear D. The germline gives CDR1 SGHDT, CDR2 YYEEEE. There are 14 residues in the CDR3. Trimming removed 1 base from V and 7 bases from J, with 12 bases in between. The chain's CDR3 is CASSLFSYRNEQFF. The CDR3 DNA sequence: TGTGCCAGCAGCTTGTTCAGTTATAGGAATGAGCAGTTCTTC.

V gene TRBV10-3 combines with J gene TRBJ2-1, with 8 bases matching TRBD2. Germline CDR1 and CDR2: ENHRY and SYGVKD. The CDR3 is 14 amino acids. The V gene end was trimmed by 6 bases and the J gene end by 2 bases; junction bases not matched to a gene: 3. CDR3 in amino acids: CAISTGLAYNEQFF. CDR3 DNA sequence: TGTGCCATCAGCACGGGACTAGCCTACAATGAGCAGTTCTTC.

This clonotype was detected ten times or more. The chain carries TRBV4-1 and TRBJ2-5, with a possible D match to TRBD1 (5 bases). Per germline, CDR1 MGHRA and CDR2 YSYEKL. This CDR3 comprises 16 residues. The V end lost 0 bases, the J end lost 7 bases, and 18 bases lay between the germline ends. This CDR3 is CASSQEQATWKRTQYF. In DNA form, the CDR3 reads TGCGCCAGCAGCCAAGAACAGGCTACCTGGAAACGGACCCAGTACTTC.

The rearrangement links TRBV27 to TRBJ2-5; D is tentatively TRBD1 or TRBD2 (6 bases each). Trimming stripped 5 bases from V and 2 bases from J, with 15 bases between. The germline CDR1 and CDR2 sequences are MNHEY and SMNVEV (reference sequence). The length of the CDR3 is 15 residues. CDR3 sequence: CASSPQGGGQETQYF. The DNA for the CDR3 is TGTGCCAGCAGTCCACAGGGCGGAGGGCAAGAGACCCAGTACTTC.

This clonotype has just a few counts. In nucleotides, the CDR3 is TGTGCCAGCAGTGGGGCAGCTCCAAACTCTGGAAACACCATATATTTT. Amino acid sequence: CASSGAAPNSGNTIYF. J is TRBJ1-3 and V is TRBV2; D gene unclear. Trimming pared 4 bases from V and 0 bases from J, leaving 13 bases between. The CDR3 is 16 residues long. CDR1 is SNHLY, CDR2 FYNNEI, per germline.

The V and J genes are TRBV5-1 and TRBJ2-4; 13 bases are shared with TRBD2. The germline gives CDR1 SGHRS, CDR2 YFSETQ. With 2 bases clipped from V and 8 bases from J, the junction kept 10 bases outside the gene matches. The CDR3 has 17 residues. The CDR3 sequence: CASSLTSGGAIGYIQYF. Here the CDR3 DNA reads TGCGCCAGCAGCTTAACTAGCGGGGGGGCCATCGGTTACATTCAGTACTTC.

Only a few counts were recorded for this clonotype. V is TRBV11-2 and J is TRBJ2-7; weak D call: TRBD2 (6 bases). This CDR3 comprises 13 residues. V was pared by 4 bases and J by 4 bases, with 11 bases between. Per the germline V gene, CDR1 is SGHAT and CDR2 is FQNNGV. CDR3 sequence reads: CASSSDYYYEQYV. The CDR3 DNA reads as TGTGCCAGCAGCTCGGACTATTATTACGAGCAGTACGTC.

This chain joins TRBV20-1 and TRBJ2-1; 11 bases agree with TRBD2. Unmatched junction bases numbered 5, after V lost 0 bases and J lost 1 base. Looked up from germline, CDR1 is DFQATT and CDR2 is SNEGSKA (reference sequence). The CDR3 contains 17 residues. Here the CDR3 reads CSARDPRLAGSYNEQFF. The CDR3 nucleotides read TGCAGTGCTAGAGATCCGAGACTAGCGGGGTCCTACAATGAGCAGTTCTTC.

This clonotype came up a few times. V usage is TRBV4-1 and J usage is TRBJ1-4; tentatively, D is TRBD1 (5 bases). In germline, CDR1 is MGHRA, CDR2 YSYEKL. Trimming took off 1 base at V and 8 bases at J, with 17 bases between the two ends. The CDR3 has 16 residues. This CDR3 reads CASSQGSGTIPEKLFF. The CDR3 DNA is TGCGCCAGCAGCCAAGGGTCAGGGACGATTCCGGAAAAACTGTTTTTT.

This clonotype was detected a few times. For the CDR3, the DNA is TGTGCCACCAGCAGAGATCCGGGCAGGGGTGATTCACCCCTCCACTTT. This gives the protein CATSRDPGRGDSPLHF. This chain joins TRBV15 and TRBJ1-6; D perhaps matches TRBD1 (6 bases). The CDR3 extends over 16 amino acids. Germline CDR1 and CDR2: LNHNV and YYDKDF (reference sequence). V was pared by 0 bases and J by 8 bases, with 14 bases between.